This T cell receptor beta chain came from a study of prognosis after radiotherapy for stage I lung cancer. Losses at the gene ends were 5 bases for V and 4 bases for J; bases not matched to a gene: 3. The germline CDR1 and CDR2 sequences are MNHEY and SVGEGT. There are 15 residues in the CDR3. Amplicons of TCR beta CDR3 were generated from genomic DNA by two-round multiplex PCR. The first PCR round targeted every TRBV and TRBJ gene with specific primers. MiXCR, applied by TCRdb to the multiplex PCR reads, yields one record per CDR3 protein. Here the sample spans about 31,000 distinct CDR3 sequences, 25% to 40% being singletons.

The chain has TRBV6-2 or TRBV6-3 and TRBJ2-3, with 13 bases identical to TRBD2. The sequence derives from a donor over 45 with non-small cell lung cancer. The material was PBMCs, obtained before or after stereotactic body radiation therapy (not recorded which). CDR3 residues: CASSELAGGPDTQYF. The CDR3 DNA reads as TGTGCCAGCAGTGAACTAGCGGGAGGGCCAGATACGCAGTATTTT.